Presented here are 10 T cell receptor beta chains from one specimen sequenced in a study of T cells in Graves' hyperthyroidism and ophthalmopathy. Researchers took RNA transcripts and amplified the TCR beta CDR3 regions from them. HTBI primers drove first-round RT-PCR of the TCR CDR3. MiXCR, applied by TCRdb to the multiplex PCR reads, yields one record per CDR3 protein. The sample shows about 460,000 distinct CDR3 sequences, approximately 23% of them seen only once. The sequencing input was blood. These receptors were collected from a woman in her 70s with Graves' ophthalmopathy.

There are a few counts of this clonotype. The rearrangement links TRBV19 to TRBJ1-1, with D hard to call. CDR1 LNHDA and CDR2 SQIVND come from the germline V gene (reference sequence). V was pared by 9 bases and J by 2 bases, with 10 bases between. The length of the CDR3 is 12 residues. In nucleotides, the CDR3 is TGTGCCAGGGAGGACGGAAACACTGAAGCTTTCTTT. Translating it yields CAREDGNTEAFF.

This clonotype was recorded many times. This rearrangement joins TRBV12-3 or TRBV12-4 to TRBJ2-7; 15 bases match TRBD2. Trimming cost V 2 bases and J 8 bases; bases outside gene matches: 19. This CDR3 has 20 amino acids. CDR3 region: CASSLTPGLAGGPSASKQYF. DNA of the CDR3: TGTGCCAGCAGTTTAACACCGGGACTAGCGGGAGGACCTTCGGCATCGAAGCAGTACTTC.

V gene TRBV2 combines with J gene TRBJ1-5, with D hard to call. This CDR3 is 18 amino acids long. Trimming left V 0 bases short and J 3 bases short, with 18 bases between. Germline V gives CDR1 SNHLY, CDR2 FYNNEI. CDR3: CASSEAPEGRKVNQPQHF. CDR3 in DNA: TGTGCCAGCAGTGAAGCCCCGGAGGGAAGAAAAGTCAATCAGCCCCAGCATTTT.

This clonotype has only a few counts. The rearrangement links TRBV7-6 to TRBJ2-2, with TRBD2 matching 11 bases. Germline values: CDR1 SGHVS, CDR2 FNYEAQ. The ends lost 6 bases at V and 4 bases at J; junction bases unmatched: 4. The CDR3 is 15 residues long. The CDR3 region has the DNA TGTGCCAGCAGGAGACTAGCGGGAAGCACCGGGGAGCTGTTTTTT. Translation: CASRRLAGSTGELFF.

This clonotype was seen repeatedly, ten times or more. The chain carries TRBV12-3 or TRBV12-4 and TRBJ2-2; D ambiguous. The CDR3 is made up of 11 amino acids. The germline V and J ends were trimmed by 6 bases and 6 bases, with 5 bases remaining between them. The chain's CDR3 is CASSLPGELFF. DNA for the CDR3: TGTGCCAGCAGCTTACCCGGGGAGCTGTTTTTT.

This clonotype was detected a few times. This CDR3 is CASSISGAETQYF. The DNA for the CDR3 is TGTGCCAGTAGTATATCAGGAGCGGAGACCCAGTACTTC. This rearrangement joins TRBV19 to TRBJ2-5; D not resolved. This CDR3 has 13 amino acids. The V and J ends lost 2 bases and 5 bases respectively, with 9 bases between them. Germline CDR1 is LNHDA and CDR2 is SQIVND (reference sequence).

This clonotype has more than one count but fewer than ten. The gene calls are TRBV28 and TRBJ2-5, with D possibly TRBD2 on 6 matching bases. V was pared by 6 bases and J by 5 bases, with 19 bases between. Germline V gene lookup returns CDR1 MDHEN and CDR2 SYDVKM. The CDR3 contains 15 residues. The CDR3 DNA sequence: TGTGCCAGCAGACCCATCGGGGGTGGTGGGGAGACCCAGTACTTC. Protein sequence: CASRPIGGGGETQYF.

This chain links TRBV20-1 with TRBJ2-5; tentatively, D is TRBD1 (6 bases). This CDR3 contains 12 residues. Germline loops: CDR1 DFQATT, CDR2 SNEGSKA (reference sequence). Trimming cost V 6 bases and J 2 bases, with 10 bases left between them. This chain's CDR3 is CSAGTFQETQYF. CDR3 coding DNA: TGCAGTGCAGGGACATTTCAAGAGACCCAGTACTTC.

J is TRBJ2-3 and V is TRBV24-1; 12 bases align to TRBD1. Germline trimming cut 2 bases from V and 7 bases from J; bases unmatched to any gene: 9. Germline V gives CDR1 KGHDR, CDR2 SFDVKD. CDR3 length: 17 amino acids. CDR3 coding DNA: TGTGCCACCAGTGATTCGGGACAGGGGGCCCCGAGGAATACGCAGTATTTT. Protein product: CATSDSGQGAPRNTQYF.

The DNA of the CDR3 is TGCAGTGCTAGAGAGACACGGCAGCAGCCCCAGCATTTT. Amino acids: CSARETRQQPQHF. This chain joins TRBV20-1 and TRBJ1-5; D call uncertain. This CDR3 is 13 amino acids long. CDR1 and CDR2 from the germline V gene are DFQATT and SNEGSKA (reference sequence). The ends were cut back, 0 bases at V and 7 bases at J, with 10 bases in the middle.